This TCR beta chain was sequenced for a study of T-cell memory formation after mild COVID-19. This clonotype was seen many times. The CDR3 covers 15 residues. The V segment lost 3 bases and the J segment 4 bases; nucleotides outside the gene matches: 10. Germline V lookup: CDR1 DFQATT, CDR2 SNEGSKA (reference sequence). From the 5' RACE reads, TCRdb called clonotypes with MiXCR, one entry per CDR3 protein. The profile covers approximately 300,000 distinct CDR3 sequences, with more than 15% appearing a single time and about 20% taken by the ten largest. The chain combines TRBV20-1 with TRBJ2-5; 8 bases align to TRBD2. What was sequenced was PBMCs or a T cell subset sorted from them (not recorded which). The clonotype comes from a man aged 18 to 29 who had mild COVID-19 (a few samples of this study predate the infection). Cell type and time point are not known. CDR3 in DNA: TGCAGTGCTAGGGTGATTAGCGGGGAAAGAGAGACCCAGTACTTC. Translation: CSARVISGERETQYF.